This TCR beta chain emerged from a study of blood T cell repertoires in COVID-19. Generated by immunoSEQ multiplex PCR, the TCRdb table keeps only in-frame clones and is missing some. The table includes more than 350,000 clones, 70% to 90% detected once. CDR1 is SGDLS, CDR2 YYNGEE, per germline. Trimming pared 0 bases from V and 9 bases from J, leaving 13 bases between. The CDR3 is 14 residues long. The rearrangement uses TRBV9 and TRBJ2-1, with TRBD1 as a possible D gene (5 bases). Specimen: peripheral blood. This TCR derives from a woman in her 30s with COVID-19, enrolled during active disease. The CDR3 DNA reads as TGTGCCAGCAGCGTAGCTAGGGGTGACAGTGAGCAGTTCTTC. Protein: CASSVARGDSEQFF.